This TCR beta chain was recorded in a study of T cell responses to AZD1222 COVID-19 vaccine. V gave up 5 bases and J gave up 6 bases, with 14 bases separating them. CDR3 length equals 14 residues. Per the germline V gene, CDR1 is MDHEN and CDR2 is SYDVKM. Data came from immunoSEQ multiplex PCR; TCRdb stores just in-frame clones and leaves some out. The sample includes approximately 130,000 clones, approximately 90% of them seen just once. The input for sequencing was peripheral blood, taken 28 days after the second dose of the MenACWY control vaccine. The TCR originated in an adult who received the MenACWY meningococcal vaccine as a control. V is TRBV28 and J is TRBJ1-5; no definite D call. CDR3 nucleotide sequence: TGTGCCAGCAGTCCCATGAGGGTGGGTCAGCCCCAGCATTTT. Its protein is CASSPMRVGQPQHF.